A single sample is the source of the 10 T cell receptor beta chains below, sequenced in a study of cytomegalovirus exposure and HLA in healthy donors. PCR employed 60 Vbeta and 13 Jbeta primers. Clones were sequenced by immunoSEQ multiplex PCR, and TCRdb holds only the in-frame ones, with some missing. This table holds under 95,000 clones. Sequencing input: PBMCs. All receptors come from a man aged 50 or older in good health and CMV-seronegative.

The rearrangement links TRBV28 to TRBJ2-3; no clear D gene. CDR3 length: 15 amino acids. Germline V gene lookup returns CDR1 MDHEN and CDR2 SYDVKM. Trimming removed 5 bases at V and 1 base at J, with 13 bases between. This CDR3 is CASSPKLVGTDTQYF. As DNA, the CDR3 is TGTGCCAGCAGTCCAAAGCTCGTCGGCACAGATACGCAGTATTTT.

The chain couples TRBV28 to TRBJ1-2; 10 nucleotides agree with TRBD1. Germline V gives CDR1 MDHEN, CDR2 SYDVKM. The trim removed 5 bases at V and 4 bases at J, leaving 10 bases unmatched. This CDR3 is 16 amino acids long. CDR3 coding DNA: TGTGCCAGCAGTAACTCGGGACAGGGGAGCCCCTATGGCTACACCTTC. Translation: CASSNSGQGSPYGYTF.

The chain couples TRBV28 to TRBJ1-3; TRBD1 might be the D (6 bases). V was cut by 8 bases and J by 0 bases, with 17 bases left in between. The CDR3 totals 16 residues. CDR1 is MDHEN, CDR2 SYDVKM, per germline. This chain's CDR3 is CASHETGITSGNTIYF. CDR3 sequence (DNA): TGTGCCAGCCATGAAACAGGGATAACCTCTGGAAACACCATATATTTT.

The CDR3: CASSPRGRTDTQYF. The CDR3 nucleotides are TGCGCCAGCAGCCCCAGGGGCCGCACAGATACGCAGTATTTT. This sequence joins TRBV5-1 and TRBJ2-3, with D tentatively TRBD1 (6 bases). The V end was cut by 4 bases, the J end by 1 base, with 10 bases between. The CDR3 loop spans 14 amino acids. Germline CDR1 and CDR2: SGHRS and YFSETQ.

The chain links TRBV7-6 to TRBJ2-5, with 8 bases that match TRBD1. V dropped 3 bases and J dropped 1; count of bases not matched to a gene: 10. The CDR3 length is 17 residues. Looked up from germline, CDR1 is SGHVS and CDR2 is FNYEAQ. In nucleotides, the CDR3 is TGTGCCAGCAGCTTTAGCCCTGTAGGGACAGGCCAAGAGACCCAGTACTTC. This sequence encodes CASSFSPVGTGQETQYF.

V is TRBV11-3 and J is TRBJ2-1; TRBD2 matches at 12 bases. This CDR3 region has 15 residues. CDR1 and CDR2 from the germline V gene are SGHNT and YENEEA. V lost 3 bases and J lost 6; bases outside the gene matches: 3. The CDR3 sequence: CASSLGTSGPNEQFF. CDR3 coding DNA: TGTGCCAGCAGCTTGGGGACTAGCGGGCCCAATGAGCAGTTCTTC.

V usage is TRBV4-3 and J usage is TRBJ2-2, with a tentative D call TRBD2 (6 bases). This CDR3 spans 17 amino acids. V was pared by 4 bases and J by 0 bases, with 15 bases between. Germline assignment: CDR1 LGHNA and CDR2 YSLEER. CDR3 region: CASSPRLAGTNTGELFF. The CDR3 DNA sequence: TGCGCCAGCAGCCCAAGACTGGCGGGGACGAACACCGGGGAGCTGTTTTTT.

V is TRBV18 and J is TRBJ2-7; 9 bases align to TRBD1. V was clipped by 3 bases and J by 2 bases; unmatched bases: 5. Germline CDR1 reads KGHSH; CDR2 reads LQKENI. CDR3 size: 15 residues. CDR3: CASSPGTGSAYEQYF. As DNA, the CDR3 is TGTGCCAGCTCACCCGGGACAGGGTCCGCCTACGAGCAGTACTTC.

The CDR3 DNA follows: TGTGCCAGCAGCAGGGACAGGGCTGATGGCTACACCTTC. Residues: CASSRDRADGYTF. The chain is built from TRBV11-2 and TRBJ1-2, with 9 bases identical to TRBD1. In germline, CDR1 is SGHAT, CDR2 FQNNGV. This CDR3 contains 13 residues. The J segment lost 6 bases and the V segment lost 5 bases, leaving 4 bases of the junction unmatched.

V usage is TRBV25-1 and J usage is TRBJ1-2; 8 bases line up with TRBD1. Germline V lookup: CDR1 MGHDK, CDR2 SYGVNS. Trimming took 4 bases from V and 0 from J; bases not matched to a gene: 7. The length of the CDR3 is 16 residues. The CDR3 nucleotides are TGTGCCAGCAGTGGAATGGCAGGGGGCCCTAACTATGGCTACACCTTC. Translating gives CASSGMAGGPNYGYTF.